These 21 T cell receptor beta chains originate from one sample sequenced in a study of OX40 agonist ivuxolimab in advanced cancers. Some clones are missing from TCRdb's copy, which holds only in-frame ones; the method was immunoSEQ multiplex PCR. The table lists around 63,000 clones, roughly 80% of them singletons. Sequencing was performed on CD4+ or CD8+ T cells sorted from blood, taken in a trial of the OX40 agonist ivuxolimab. These receptors all stem from an adult with an advanced solid tumor such as melanoma, head and neck, liver or kidney cancer.

V and J are TRBV11-2 and TRBJ2-5; 8 nucleotides agree with TRBD2. V lost 5 bases to trimming and J lost 1 base; unmatched junction nucleotides: 9. Germline V gives CDR1 SGHAT, CDR2 FQNNGV. This CDR3 spans 16 amino acids. CDR3 region: CASSESGGGFQETQYF. The CDR3 coding sequence is TGTGCCAGCAGCGAGTCGGGCGGGGGGTTCCAAGAGACCCAGTACTTC.

This sequence joins TRBV5-1 and TRBJ1-2; D gene ambiguous. Per germline, CDR1 SGHRS and CDR2 YFSETQ. Trimming left V 4 bases short and J 8 bases short, with 15 bases between. This CDR3 comprises 13 residues. CDR3 amino acids: CASSEGLQWGYTF. In DNA form, the CDR3 reads TGCGCCAGCAGCGAGGGCCTTCAGTGGGGCTACACCTTC.

V and J are TRBV6-1 and TRBJ2-2; no reliable D call. Germline CDR1 is MNHNS and CDR2 is SASEGT. V was clipped by 4 bases and J by 3 bases, with 15 bases between them. This CDR3 is built from 16 residues. The CDR3 nucleotides are TGTGCCAGCAGTGGTGCAGGCGAAGGCGACACCGGGGAGCTGTTTTTT. It translates to CASSGAGEGDTGELFF.

The chain employs TRBV25-1 and TRBJ2-5; 14 positions agree with TRBD2. The germline V gene encodes CDR1 MGHDK and CDR2 SYGVNS. The V gene end was trimmed by 1 base and the J gene end by 4 bases; junction bases not matched to a gene: 2. This CDR3 has 16 amino acids. The CDR3: CASSEWGTSGGETQYF. The CDR3 DNA sequence: TGTGCCAGCAGTGAATGGGGGACTAGCGGGGGAGAGACCCAGTACTTC.

This rearrangement joins TRBV19 to TRBJ2-4, with 8 bases lining up with TRBD2. J was trimmed by 0 bases and V by 8 bases; bases with no gene match: 18. The CDR3 totals 19 residues. Germline CDR1 LNHDA, CDR2 SQIVND (reference sequence). The CDR3 sequence is CASAPKAGAANKAKNIQYF. The CDR3 bases are TGTGCCAGTGCCCCCAAAGCGGGGGCCGCTAATAAAGCCAAAAACATTCAGTACTTC.

The V and J genes are TRBV28 and TRBJ1-3; 9 bases are shared with TRBD1. The CDR3 has 18 residues. CDR1 and CDR2 (germline): MDHEN, SYDVKM. V was pared by 6 bases and J by 0 bases, with 12 bases of the junction left unmatched. The CDR3 protein is CASSFSTGTGYSGNTIYF. In DNA, the CDR3 is TGTGCCAGCAGCTTCAGTACCGGGACAGGGTACTCTGGAAACACCATATATTTT.

This clone was observed a few times. This chain joins TRBV7-2 and TRBJ2-1; possible D gene TRBD2, 6 bases. Trimming cost V 8 bases and J 2 bases, with 13 bases left between them. Germline values: CDR1 SGHTA, CDR2 FQGNSA. The CDR3 has 14 residues. CDR3 nucleotides: TGTGCCAGCCATGGAGGGAGAACCTACAATGAGCAGTTCTTC. Protein sequence: CASHGGRTYNEQFF.

This chain joins TRBV6-5 and TRBJ2-7; 9 bases are a match to TRBD2. The CDR3 is 12 residues long. From germline, CDR1 is MNHEY and CDR2 SVGAGI. V gave up 7 bases and J gave up 12 bases; unmatched junction bases: 10. The CDR3 DNA reads as TGTGCCAGCACCAATAGCGGGAGAGATGCGTACTTC. Translating it yields CASTNSGRDAYF.

J is TRBJ1-1 and V is TRBV6-5, with a tentative D call TRBD1 (5 bases). The CDR3 is 14 amino acids. CDR1 is MNHEY and CDR2 is SVGAGI in the germline V gene. V lost 5 bases, J lost 1 base, and 11 bases lay in between. CDR3 coding DNA: TGTGCCAGCAGTAACCTTGGGGGGAACACTGAAGCTTTCTTT. Its protein product is CASSNLGGNTEAFF.

The chain uses TRBV11-2 and TRBJ1-2; 8 nucleotides align to TRBD1. Trimming took 5 bases from V and 10 from J; bases not matched to a gene: 9. Germline lookup yields CDR1 SGHAT and CDR2 FQNNGV. The CDR3 spans 13 residues. The CDR3, as DNA: TGTGCCAGCAGCCTCACCGACAGGGGCGACTACACCTTC. As protein: CASSLTDRGDYTF.

The chain employs TRBV7-6 and TRBJ1-1, with D maybe TRBD1 (5 bases). Germline values: CDR1 SGHVS, CDR2 FNYEAQ. The CDR3 length is 15 residues. V lost 2 bases, J lost 0 bases, and 10 bases lay in between. Here the CDR3 reads CASSLYGGMNTEAFF. The CDR3 DNA reads as TGTGCCAGCAGCTTATACGGGGGAATGAACACTGAAGCTTTCTTT.

The chain has TRBV6-1 and TRBJ2-5; possibly TRBD2 for D (5 bases). CDR3 size: 14 residues. Trimming took 1 base from V and 2 from J, leaving 8 bases between them. Germline V gene lookup returns CDR1 MNHNS and CDR2 SASEGT. In DNA, the CDR3 is TGTGCCAGCAGTGAAGTCGGGGTTCAAGAGACCCAGTACTTC. This translates into CASSEVGVQETQYF.

The DNA for the CDR3 is TGTGCCAGCAGTGATATAGGGAGCTACGAGCAGTACGTC. It translates to CASSDIGSYEQYV. The chain couples TRBV2 to TRBJ2-7, with D tentatively TRBD2 (5 bases). Per germline, CDR1 SNHLY and CDR2 FYNNEI. V was cut by 3 bases and J by 3 bases, with 9 bases left in between. This CDR3 is built from 13 residues.

The chain joins TRBV7-8 to TRBJ2-7; maybe TRBD1 (8 bases). Germline V CDR1 and CDR2: SGHVS, FQNEAQ. This CDR3 has 13 residues. Trimming cost V 7 bases and J 5 bases, with 15 bases left between them. CDR3 in amino acids: CASTTGGVHEQYF. CDR3 nucleotide sequence: TGTGCCAGCACCACAGGGGGGGTCCACGAGCAGTACTTC. Filled out from reference TRBV7-8 and TRBJ2-7, the complete variable domain reads GAGVSQSPRYKVAKRGQDVALRCDPISGHVSLFWYQQALGQGPEFLTYFQNEAQLDKSGLPSDRFFAERPEGSVSTLKIQRTQQEDSAVYLCASTTGGVHEQYFGPGTRLTVT.

V usage is TRBV6-6 and J usage is TRBJ2-3; 8 bases are a match to TRBD1. The CDR3 spans 16 residues. With V trimmed by 2 bases and J by 4 bases, 8 bases remained unmatched. Germline V gene sequence: CDR1 MNHNY, CDR2 SVGAGI (reference sequence). The CDR3 protein is CASSYRRGTGPDTQYF. The CDR3 DNA sequence: TGTGCCAGCAGTTACCGCCGGGGGACAGGACCAGATACGCAGTATTTT.

The chain recombines TRBV5-1 with TRBJ1-6; 12 nucleotides match TRBD1. V lost 4 bases, J lost 7 bases, and 6 bases stayed unmatched. The CDR3 is 16 residues long. Germline V gives CDR1 SGHRS, CDR2 YFSETQ. The CDR3 DNA is TGCGCCAGCAGCATTGGAGGGACAGGGGGCAATTCACCCCTCCACTTT. As protein: CASSIGGTGGNSPLHF.

This rearrangement joins TRBV15 to TRBJ2-1; a weak D match, TRBD2 (7 bases). Trimming left V 3 bases short and J 0 bases short, with 15 bases between. This CDR3 is 17 amino acids long. Per germline, CDR1 LNHNV and CDR2 YYDKDF (reference sequence). The DNA for the CDR3 is TGTGCCACCAGCAGCGCGGGGGCGGACAGCTCCTACAATGAGCAGTTCTTC. Translated: CATSSAGADSSYNEQFF.

V gene TRBV11-2 combines with J gene TRBJ2-7; a weak D match, TRBD2 (6 bases). CDR3 size: 15 residues. V gave up 5 bases and J gave up 3 bases, with 17 bases separating them. CDR1 is SGHAT and CDR2 is FQNNGV in the germline V gene. The CDR3 loop is CASSLNHGGGYEQYF. In nucleotides, the CDR3 is TGTGCCAGCAGCCTCAATCACGGGGGAGGCTACGAGCAGTACTTC.

The V call is TRBV7-9, the J call TRBJ1-3; TRBD1 aligns across 8 bases. V shed 2 bases, J shed 16 bases, and the junction held 10 bases outside the gene matches. The CDR3 covers 13 residues. Germline CDR1 and CDR2: SEHNR and FQNEAQ (reference sequence). DNA for the CDR3: TGTGCCAGCAGCTTATCACTAACAGGGGACAGGTATTTT. Translating it yields CASSLSLTGDRYF.

This chain uses TRBV6-5 with TRBJ1-2; D unresolved. CDR3 length equals 15 residues. V shed 5 bases and J shed 8 bases, with 21 bases lying between them. Germline V gene sequence: CDR1 MNHEY, CDR2 SVGAGI. The CDR3 DNA reads as TGTGCCAGCAGTAATAACCCATTTCTCCAGTGGGGCTACACCTTC. This translates into CASSNNPFLQWGYTF.

The chain carries TRBV28 and TRBJ1-5; D gene ambiguous. Germline CDR1 is MDHEN and CDR2 is SYDVKM. The CDR3 is 15 residues long. Trimming shortened V by 4 bases and J by 2 bases, and 12 bases separated the two germline ends. The CDR3 DNA reads TGTGCCAGCAGTTCGGCAGTAAGCGGCAATCAGCCCCAGCATTTT. It codes for CASSSAVSGNQPQHF. Complete variable domain (other parts from reference TRBV28 and TRBJ1-5): DVKVTQSSRYLVKRTGEKVFLECVQDMDHENMFWYRQDPGLGLRLIYFSYDVKMKEKGDIPEGYSVSREKKERFSLILESASTNQTSMYLCASSSAVSGNQPQHFGDGTRLSIL.